A selection of T cell receptor beta chains follows, all from one sample in a study of blood T cell repertoires in COVID-19. Measured with immunoSEQ multiplex PCR; TCRdb has only the in-frame clones, and not every one. The table includes about 400,000 clones, roughly 90% detected once. Sequences were obtained from peripheral blood. Receptor source: a middle-aged man with acute or convalescent COVID-19. Both conserved end residues are part of each CDR3. D genes are given only for firm matches. A clone size is listed for some rows: how often the clone was seen (once, few, many), or a class if it is expanded.

TRBJ2-7	-	TRBV29-1	-	TGCAGCGTCTCCGCGGGACAGTCTTCCTACGAGCAGTACTTC	CSVSAGQSSYEQYF
TRBJ2-7	-	TRBV28	TRBD1	TGTGCCAGCAGTTTAGTACCCTCGGGCAGGGGGAGCCACGAGCAGTACTTC	CASSLVPSGRGSHEQYF
TRBJ1-4	-	TRBV6-6	-	TGTGCCAGCAGCTCCCTTGTTTCAGGGGATGAAAAACTGTTTTTT	CASSSLVSGDEKLFF
TRBJ2-7	-	TRBV15	-	TGTGCCACCAGCAGAGATCCCATTTCGGCCTACGAGCAGTACTTC	CATSRDPISAYEQYF
TRBJ1-5	-	TRBV27	-	TGTGCCAGCAGTTTATCTTCTGTCCAGCCCCAGCATTTT	CASSLSSVQPQHF
TRBJ2-7	-	TRBV28	TRBD1	TGTGCCAGCAGTTTAAGGGGGACAGGCAAAAACTACGAGCAGTACTTC	CASSLRGTGKNYEQYF
TRBJ2-3	-	TRBV11-3	TRBD2	TGTGCCAGCAGCCTAGGACTAGCGAAGACCACAGATACGCAGTATTTT	CASSLGLAKTTDTQYF
TRBJ1-3	-	TRBV5-1	TRBD1	TGCGCCAGCAGCGGCACAGGGGGCGTCTCTGGAAACACCATATATTTT	CASSGTGGVSGNTIYF
TRBJ2-1	-	TRBV7-2	TRBD2	TGTGCCAGCAGCTTGACTAGCGGGAGCAATGAGCAGTTCTTC	CASSLTSGSNEQFF
TRBJ1-2	many	TRBV19	TRBD1	TGTGCCAGTAGTGGACAGGTCCGGGGGTATGGCTACACCTTC	CASSGQVRGYGYTF
TRBJ2-5	-	TRBV27	-	TGTGCCAGCAGTTTATCCCTAGCACTCCAAGAGACCCAGTACTTC	CASSLSLALQETQYF
TRBJ2-3	-	TRBV5-1	TRBD2	TGCGCCAGCAGCGAAAGAGGCGGGGGGGCCAAGACAGATACGCAGTATTTT	CASSERGGGAKTDTQYF
TRBJ1-5	-	TRBV2	TRBD1	TGTGCCAGCAGTGGTCGACAGGGATGGGATCAGCCCCAGCATTTT	CASSGRQGWDQPQHF
TRBJ1-1	-	TRBV6-6	-	TGTGCCAGCAGTTACTCGGGGGGGTTACGCACTGAAGCTTTCTTT	CASSYSGGLRTEAFF
TRBJ2-5	-	TRBV7-2	TRBD2	TGTGCCAGCAGCATAGGACTAGCGGGGGACCAAGAGACCCAGTACTTC	CASSIGLAGDQETQYF
TRBJ1-5	few	TRBV10-1	TRBD1	TGCGCCAATCCGGACAGGGTAGGGAACTATAGCAATCAGCCCCAGCATTTT	CANPDRVGNYSNQPQHF
TRBJ2-7	-	TRBV6-4	TRBD1	TGTGCCAGCAGTGAAGGACAGGGGTCGATCTACGAGCAGTACTTC	CASSEGQGSIYEQYF
TRBJ2-3	-	TRBV7-3	-	TGTGCCAGCAGCTTAACTTTAGTTAGCACAGATACGCAGTATTTT	CASSLTLVSTDTQYF
TRBJ2-7	-	TRBV27	TRBD1	TGTGCCAGCAGTTTAAACAGGGGCGGATCCGAGCAGTACTTC	CASSLNRGGSEQYF
TRBJ1-4	-	TRBV4-3	TRBD1	TGCGCCAGCAGCCAAGATTCCCCGGGACAGGGGGCTGAAAAACTGTTTTTT	CASSQDSPGQGAEKLFF
TRBJ1-5	-	TRBV5-1	-	TGCGCCAGCAGCTTAGGGGTTAGCAATCAGCCCCAGCATTTT	CASSLGVSNQPQHF
TRBJ2-1	-	TRBV6-2/TRBV6-3	-	TGTGCCAGCAGTTACTCGACCTCCAGGGGAACGAGCTCCTACAATGAGCAGTTCTTC	CASSYSTSRGTSSYNEQFF
TRBJ1-1	-	TRBV20-1	-	TGCAGTGCTATTCGGAACACTGAAGCTTTCTTT	CSAIRNTEAFF
TRBJ1-5	-	TRBV5-1	-	TGCGCCAGCAGCGGAGGGGAGGGCGATCAGCCCCAGCATTTT	CASSGGEGDQPQHF
TRBJ2-3	-	TRBV6-5	TRBD2	TGTGCCAGCAGCCGAGCTAGCGGGGGCACAGATACGCAGTATTTT	CASSRASGGTDTQYF
TRBJ1-1	-	TRBV4-1	-	TGCGCCAGCAGCCGAACACGGGGGGGACGGGGTACCGTTGAAGCTTTCTTT	CASSRTRGGRGTVEAFF
TRBJ2-5	few	TRBV19	TRBD1	TGTGCCAGTAGTATCCGCACGGGACAGGGACCCCAAGAGACCCAGTACTTC	CASSIRTGQGPQETQYF
TRBJ1-1	-	TRBV18	-	TGTGCCAGCTCACCGCAAACAGGGCGTACGAACACTGAAGCTTTCTTT	CASSPQTGRTNTEAFF
TRBJ2-7	-	TRBV7-9	TRBD2	TGTGCCAGCAGCTTAGTTGGAGGGGAGGGTCGGTACTTC	CASSLVGGEGRYF
TRBJ2-7	many	TRBV29-1	TRBD1	TGCAGCGTTGTCACAGGGGCTTACGAGCAGTACTTC	CSVVTGAYEQYF
TRBJ1-1	-	TRBV28	-	TGTGCCAGCAGTCTACAGGGTTCCCCGAGCGCTGAAGCTTTCTTT	CASSLQGSPSAEAFF
TRBJ1-3	-	TRBV6-5	-	TGTGCCAGCAGCCGCGACAGTACCTCTGGAAACACCATATATTTT	CASSRDSTSGNTIYF
TRBJ2-5	-	TRBV19	TRBD2	TGTGCCAGTAGTAGCGGGGGGGCCCTTGAGACCCAGTACTTC	CASSSGGALETQYF
TRBJ2-1	-	TRBV2	-	TGTGCCAGCAGGGGGGGGCCGGAGAGAAAATACAATGAGCAGTTCTTC	CASRGGPERKYNEQFF
TRBJ2-1	-	TRBV5-6	TRBD1	TGTGCCAGCAGCTTGGCCTACAGGGGTTACAATGAGCAGTTCTTC	CASSLAYRGYNEQFF
TRBJ1-2	-	TRBV2	-	TGTGCCAGCAGCAGGCAACAAGATAACTATGGCTACACCTTC	CASSRQQDNYGYTF
TRBJ2-7	-	TRBV5-1	TRBD2	TGCGCCAGCAGCACCCCCTCGCGGGAGTCTGACGAGCAGTACTTC	CASSTPSRESDEQYF
TRBJ2-3	-	TRBV5-5	-	TGTGCCAGCAGCCCGCAATACAGGGTTCTGACAGATACGCAGTATTTT	CASSPQYRVLTDTQYF
TRBJ1-3	-	TRBV28	-	TGTGCCGCGTCCCAAGGAGCCTCTGGAAACACCATATATTTT	CAASQGASGNTIYF
TRBJ1-2	-	TRBV3-1/TRBV3-2	-	TGTGCCAGCAGCCAAGATAGAGTCTCCTATGGCTACACCTTC	CASSQDRVSYGYTF
TRBJ2-3	-	TRBV9	-	TGTGCCAGCAGCGTAGGTGCGACTAGCACAGATACGCAGTATTTT	CASSVGATSTDTQYF
TRBJ2-2	-	TRBV28	-	TGTGCCAGCAGCTCCTACACCGGGGAGCTGTTTTTT	CASSSYTGELFF